Sequencing of this T cell receptor (beta chain) was carried out in a study of blood T cells in healthy people across ages. Findings and limits, study-wide: Per-million-T-cell TCR beta diversity fell roughly linearly with age.

Trimming left V 5 bases short and J 5 bases short, with 12 bases between. The CDR3 covers 13 residues. In germline, CDR1 is SGHDN, CDR2 FVKESK. Sample donors were healthy Caucasian individuals that came from Russia, aged roughly 6 to 100. Together with a sample-barcoded 5' primer, a J-beta primer mix was included in a second PCR lasting roughly 6 to 12 cycles. A template-switch adaptor containing 12 random nucleotides labeled each cDNA molecule. TCRdb recomputed calls from the 5' RACE reads with MiXCR, one row per CDR3 protein. The repertoire holds roughly 800,000 distinct CDR3 sequences, with about 62% as singletons. On this clonotype itself: Its antigen is still unknown.

This TCR was recovered from a man aged 30-40 years in good health. The sequencing sample was made of blood. The chain carries TRBV14 and TRBJ1-2; D possibly corresponds to TRBD1 (5 bases). The CDR3: CASSFDSVYGYTF. The CDR3 nucleotides are TGTGCCAGCAGCTTCGACAGCGTTTATGGCTACACCTTC.